This entry lists 29 T cell receptor beta chains sequenced from one sample in a study of cytomegalovirus exposure and HLA in healthy donors (dated by TCRdb to between 2016 and 2019). Preparation of the library involved the immunoSEQ multiplex PCR assay. A mixture of 60 forward primers for TCR Vbeta segments and 13 reverse primers for TCR Jbeta segments was used in the multiplex PCR. TCRdb limited this immuneACCESS table to in-frame rearrangements with V and J called. A share of clones is missing; checked studies link under half to unresolved V genes, and the rest is unexplained. This sample lists some 140,000 clones; more than 75% were detected once. Approximately 5.6% of the sample goes to the ten largest clones. The sequenced material came from PBMCs. The receptors originated from a woman in her forties in good health and CMV-seropositive.

The V call is TRBV5-4, the J call TRBJ2-1, with 7 bases identical to TRBD2. V gave up 4 bases and J gave up 1 base; unmatched junction bases: 8. The CDR3 sequence is 16 residues long. Germline assignment: CDR1 SGHNT and CDR2 YYREEE (reference sequence). The CDR3 region is CASSGLASGSYNEQFF. The CDR3 nucleotides read TGTGCCAGCAGCGGACTCGCTAGCGGATCCTACAATGAGCAGTTCTTC.

V and J are TRBV5-1 and TRBJ1-1; 7 nucleotides line up with TRBD1. CDR3 length: 14 residues. CDR1 is SGHRS and CDR2 is YFSETQ in the germline V gene. J gave up 3 bases and V 4 bases, and 6 bases lay outside the gene matches. The CDR3 nucleotides are TGCGCCAGCAGCCTCACCCAGGGGGACACTGAAGCTTTCTTT. Translating it yields CASSLTQGDTEAFF.

The rearrangement uses TRBV19 and TRBJ2-2; 12 positions agree with TRBD2. The trim removed 7 bases at V and 0 bases at J, leaving 6 bases unmatched. CDR1 is LNHDA and CDR2 is SQIVND in the germline V gene (reference sequence). This CDR3 region has 17 residues. CDR3 nucleotide sequence: TGTGCCAGTAAGATCGGACTAGCGGGGACGAACACCGGGGAGCTGTTTTTT. It yields the protein CASKIGLAGTNTGELFF.

CDR3 coding DNA: TGTGCCAGTGGACTACGATACACTGAAGCTTTCTTT. It translates to CASGLRYTEAFF. V gene TRBV2 combines with J gene TRBJ1-1; D not resolved. Trimming removed 9 bases at V and 3 bases at J, with 11 bases between. The germline V gene encodes CDR1 SNHLY and CDR2 FYNNEI. The CDR3 consists of 12 residues.

There are a few counts of this clone. This chain connects TRBV19 to TRBJ1-2, with D unclear. Germline CDR1 reads LNHDA; CDR2 reads SQIVND (reference sequence). The CDR3 is 13 amino acids. The germline V and J ends were trimmed by 1 base and 6 bases, with 9 bases remaining between them. This CDR3 reads CASSIGPVHGYTF. CDR3 DNA: TGTGCCAGTAGTATAGGTCCGGTGCATGGCTACACCTTC. Full variable domain (outside the CDR3, taken from reference TRBV19 and TRBJ1-2): DGGITQSPKYLFRKEGQNVTLSCEQNLNHDAMYWYRQDPGQGLRLIYYSQIVNDFQKGDIAEGYSVSREKKESFPLTVTSAQKNPTAFYLCASSIGPVHGYTFGSGTRLTVV.

The rearrangement links TRBV29-1 to TRBJ2-2; 7 nucleotides align to TRBD2. The V gene end was trimmed by 4 bases and the J gene end by 8 bases; junction bases not matched to a gene: 4. The germline V gene encodes CDR1 SQVTM and CDR2 ANQGSEA. The CDR3 contains 12 residues. DNA of the CDR3: TGCAGCGTTGGGGGAGGGCTGGGGGAGCTGTTTTTT. Amino acids: CSVGGGLGELFF.

The chain carries TRBV5-1 and TRBJ2-1; 7 nucleotides agree with TRBD2. The CDR3 spans 15 residues. Germline assignment: CDR1 SGHRS and CDR2 YFSETQ. V dropped 0 bases and J dropped 6; count of bases not matched to a gene: 6. CDR3 nucleotides: TGCGCCAGCAGCTTGGCTGGCGGGAGTATCAATGAGCAGTTCTTC. Protein product: CASSLAGGSINEQFF. The full variable domain, its missing parts supplied by reference TRBV5-1 and TRBJ2-1, is KAGVTQTPRYLIKTRGQQVTLSCSPISGHRSVSWYQQTPGQGLQFLFEYFSETQRNKGNFPGRFSGRQFSNSRSEMNVSTLELGDSALYLCASSLAGGSINEQFFGPGTRLTVL.

The chain combines TRBV5-1 with TRBJ2-7; D perhaps matches TRBD2 (6 bases). V gave up 0 bases and J gave up 2 bases, with 15 bases separating them. This CDR3 has 16 residues. Germline CDR1 and CDR2: SGHRS and YFSETQ. DNA for the CDR3: TGCGCCAGCAGCTTGGCTGGCGGGACCGGTACCTACGAGCAGTACTTC. This encodes CASSLAGGTGTYEQYF.

The chain couples TRBV30 to TRBJ2-5, with a tentative D call TRBD1 (6 bases). The V end was cut by 1 base, the J end by 7 bases, with 13 bases between. Per the germline V gene, CDR1 is GTSNPN and CDR2 is SVGIG (reference sequence). This CDR3 region has 13 residues. This CDR3 is CAWSDQGLRTQYF. In DNA, the CDR3 is TGTGCCTGGAGTGACCAGGGGTTGCGGACCCAGTACTTC.

This clone appeared a few times. The chain recombines TRBV28 with TRBJ2-1; D gene ambiguous. This CDR3 contains 14 residues. Germline values: CDR1 MDHEN, CDR2 SYDVKM. V dropped 1 base and J dropped 2 bases, with 6 bases sitting between them. The CDR3 DNA reads TGTGCCAGCAGTTTATTACAAGCCTACAATGAGCAGTTCTTC. Translating it yields CASSLLQAYNEQFF.

This chain joins TRBV5-1 and TRBJ2-1, with a tentative D call TRBD2 (5 bases). This CDR3 comprises 14 residues. Germline CDR1 reads SGHRS; CDR2 reads YFSETQ. The germline V and J ends were trimmed by 0 bases and 10 bases, with 14 bases remaining between them. The CDR3 sequence: CASSLVAFAPEQFF. CDR3 coding DNA: TGCGCCAGCAGCTTGGTAGCGTTCGCCCCCGAGCAGTTCTTC. The complete variable domain, with remaining parts taken from reference TRBV5-1 and TRBJ2-1, reads KAGVTQTPRYLIKTRGQQVTLSCSPISGHRSVSWYQQTPGQGLQFLFEYFSETQRNKGNFPGRFSGRQFSNSRSEMNVSTLELGDSALYLCASSLVAFAPEQFFGPGTRLTVL.

The J gene is TRBJ1-3, the V gene TRBV6-5, with D hard to call. Per the germline V gene, CDR1 is MNHEY and CDR2 is SVGAGI. This CDR3 comprises 14 residues. Written as DNA, the CDR3 is TGTGCGACGGGCGGGCCTCACTCTGGAAACACCATATATTTT. As protein: CATGGPHSGNTIYF.

This clone was picked up a small number of times. The chain links TRBV7-7 to TRBJ2-3, with unresolved D. V was cut by 2 bases and J by 2 bases, with 8 bases left in between. CDR1 SSHAT and CDR2 FNYEAQ come from the germline V gene (reference sequence). The CDR3 has 14 residues. The CDR3 reads CASSLSPTTDTQYF. In DNA, the CDR3 is TGTGCCAGCAGCTTATCGCCTACCACAGATACGCAGTATTTT.

DNA for the CDR3: TGTGCCAGCAGCCTCCCCTCTAGCGGCCAATCATACAATGAGCAGTTCTTC. Translation: CASSLPSSGQSYNEQFF. The rearrangement uses TRBV4-2 and TRBJ2-1; TRBD2 aligns across 7 bases. There are 17 residues in the CDR3. The V gene end was trimmed by 4 bases and the J gene end by 4 bases; junction bases not matched to a gene: 13. CDR1 is LGHNA and CDR2 is YNFKEQ in the germline V gene.

The chain combines TRBV2 with TRBJ2-5, with TRBD2 matching 11 bases. This CDR3 has 16 residues. The trim removed 7 bases at V and 5 bases at J, leaving 12 bases unmatched. Germline V CDR1 and CDR2: SNHLY, FYNNEI. The CDR3 spells CASTDGLAGGWETQYF. CDR3 coding DNA: TGTGCCAGCACCGACGGCCTAGCGGGAGGTTGGGAGACCCAGTACTTC.

V is TRBV6-1 and J is TRBJ1-4, with D unclear. Trimming took off 2 bases at V and 0 bases at J, with 10 bases between the two ends. The CDR3 sequence is 16 residues long. Germline V gene lookup returns CDR1 MNHNS and CDR2 SASEGT. CDR3 DNA sequence: TGTGCCAGCAGTGAAAGTAGCTACGCAACTAATGAAAAACTGTTTTTT. It codes for CASSESSYATNEKLFF.

V is TRBV7-3 and J is TRBJ2-7, with D tentatively TRBD1 (6 bases). CDR1 and CDR2 from the germline V gene are SGHTA and FQGTGA. The CDR3 runs to 13 residues. V lost 8 bases and J 2 bases, leaving 13 bases between the germline ends. CDR3 sequence (DNA): TGTGCCAGCTCGACAGGACCTACCTACGAGCAGTACTTC. Its protein is CASSTGPTYEQYF. The full variable domain, with the rest looked up from reference TRBV7-3 and TRBJ2-7, is GAGVSQTPSNKVTEKGKYVELRCDPISGHTALYWYRQSLGQGPEFLIYFQGTGAADDSGLPNDRFFAVRPEGSVSTLKIQRTERGDSAVYLCASSTGPTYEQYFGPGTRLTVT.

The chain has TRBV19 and TRBJ1-1; 8 bases fit TRBD1. Trimming removed 4 bases from V and 2 bases from J; junction bases left unmatched: 15. The CDR3 has 18 amino acids. Germline CDR1 is LNHDA and CDR2 is SQIVND (reference sequence). The CDR3 DNA sequence: TGTGCCAGTAGTAAACGGGGTGGTCGGACAGGGCGAAACACTGAAGCTTTCTTT. This gives the protein CASSKRGGRTGRNTEAFF.

The chain joins TRBV6-1 to TRBJ1-4; 11 bases line up with TRBD1. Germline values: CDR1 MNHNS, CDR2 SASEGT. This CDR3 region has 20 residues. V shed 3 bases and J 0 bases; nucleotides not matched to a gene: 12. CDR3 DNA: TGTGCCAGCAGTGACCAAAACCGGGACAGGGGGTTTGCAACTAATGAAAAACTGTTTTTT. Residues: CASSDQNRDRGFATNEKLFF.

The rearrangement joins TRBV4-1 to TRBJ1-3; the match to TRBD1 covers 7 bases. This CDR3 is 16 amino acids long. Trimming cost V 3 bases and J 2 bases; bases outside gene matches: 7. CDR1 and CDR2 from the germline V gene are MGHRA and YSYEKL. DNA for the CDR3: TGCGCCAGCAGCCACCCAGACAGGGCCACTGGAAACACCATATATTTT. It encodes CASSHPDRATGNTIYF.

The rearrangement joins TRBV30 to TRBJ2-5; TRBD2 might be the D (6 bases). The last part of the DNA fits TRBJ2-7 better; the J call may be wrong. There are 14 residues in the CDR3. Germline lookup yields CDR1 GTSNPN and CDR2 SVGIG (reference sequence). The CDR3 bases are TGTGCCTGGAGTGTATTCGGGAGCGAGTACGAGCAGTACTTC. Translated, it gives CAWSVFGSEYEQYF.

V and J are TRBV6-5 and TRBJ1-6, with D hard to call. The CDR3 totals 13 residues. V was cut by 4 bases and J by 9 bases, with 10 bases left in between. Germline V gene data show CDR1 as MNHEY and CDR2 as SVGAGI. CDR3 region: CASSSSAVSPLHF. The DNA for the CDR3 is TGTGCCAGCAGTTCCTCGGCTGTTTCACCCCTCCACTTT.

The sample holds one count of this clone. V usage is TRBV10-3 and J usage is TRBJ2-2, with 7 bases lining up with TRBD1. CDR3 length: 15 residues. CDR1 is ENHRY, CDR2 SYGVKD, per germline. V lost 8 bases to trimming and J lost 2 bases; unmatched junction nucleotides: 8. The CDR3 sequence: CAIWGQNFNTGELFF. In DNA form, the CDR3 reads TGTGCCATCTGGGGACAGAACTTTAACACCGGGGAGCTGTTTTTT.

The rearrangement uses TRBV18 and TRBJ1-4; 7 bases fit TRBD1. This CDR3 has 13 residues. The germline V gene encodes CDR1 KGHSH and CDR2 LQKENI. The V segment lost 2 bases and the J segment 7 bases; nucleotides outside the gene matches: 1. Here the CDR3 reads CASSPGQVEKLFF. The DNA of the CDR3 is TGTGCCAGCTCACCAGGACAGGTTGAAAAACTGTTTTTT.

The chain employs TRBV29-1 and TRBJ1-1; no clear D. The V and J ends lost 4 bases and 3 bases respectively, with 9 bases between them. The germline V gene has CDR1 SQVTM and CDR2 ANQGSEA. CDR3 size: 12 residues. The DNA for the CDR3 is TGCAGCGTTGTGAAGGACTACACTGAAGCTTTCTTT. This encodes CSVVKDYTEAFF.

The chain is built from TRBV5-3 and TRBJ1-1, with 9 bases lining up with TRBD1. TRBV5-3 is marked as an open reading frame, function uncertain. J lost 1 base, V lost 8 bases, and 3 bases had no gene match. This CDR3 comprises 13 residues. CDR3: CAREQGANTEAFF. In DNA, the CDR3 is TGTGCCAGGGAACAGGGGGCGAACACTGAAGCTTTCTTT.

The rearrangement uses TRBV5-1 and TRBJ1-2; no definite D call. There are 15 residues in the CDR3. CDR1 is SGHRS and CDR2 is YFSETQ in the germline V gene. Trimming took off 0 bases at V and 4 bases at J, with 13 bases between the two ends. CDR3 sequence: CASSLDTGLGYGYTF. The CDR3, as DNA: TGCGCCAGCAGCTTGGATACGGGTCTGGGCTATGGCTACACCTTC.

V and J are TRBV9 and TRBJ1-3; 8 bases map to TRBD1. The CDR3 loop spans 17 amino acids. Losses at the gene ends were 4 bases for V and 4 bases for J; bases not matched to a gene: 13. Per the germline V gene, CDR1 is SGDLS and CDR2 is YYNGEE. The CDR3 nucleotides are TGTGCCAGCAGCCCTGACTTAAACAGGGGGACCGGAAACACCATATATTTT. Translating it yields CASSPDLNRGTGNTIYF.

This clone was recorded a few times. The chain carries TRBV5-1 and TRBJ2-2; 10 bases align to TRBD2. V shed 4 bases, J shed 3 bases, and the junction held 3 bases outside the gene matches. The CDR3 runs 15 residues. Germline CDR1 reads SGHRS; CDR2 reads YFSETQ. The CDR3 spells CASSLAGEYTGELFF. The CDR3 coding sequence is TGCGCCAGCAGCCTAGCGGGAGAGTACACCGGGGAGCTGTTTTTT. Filled out from reference TRBV5-1 and TRBJ2-2, the complete variable domain reads KAGVTQTPRYLIKTRGQQVTLSCSPISGHRSVSWYQQTPGQGLQFLFEYFSETQRNKGNFPGRFSGRQFSNSRSEMNVSTLELGDSALYLCASSLAGEYTGELFFGEGSRLTVL.